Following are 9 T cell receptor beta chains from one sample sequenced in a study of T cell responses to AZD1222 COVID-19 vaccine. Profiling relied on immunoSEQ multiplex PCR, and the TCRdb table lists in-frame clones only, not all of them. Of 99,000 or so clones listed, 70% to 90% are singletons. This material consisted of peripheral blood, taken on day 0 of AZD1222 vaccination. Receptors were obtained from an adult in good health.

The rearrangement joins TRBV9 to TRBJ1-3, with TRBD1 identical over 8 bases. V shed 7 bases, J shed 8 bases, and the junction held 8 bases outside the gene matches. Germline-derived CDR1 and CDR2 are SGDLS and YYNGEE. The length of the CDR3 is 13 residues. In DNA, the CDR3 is TGTGCCAGCGGCATGGACAGGGAAGACACCATATATTTT. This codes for CASGMDREDTIYF.

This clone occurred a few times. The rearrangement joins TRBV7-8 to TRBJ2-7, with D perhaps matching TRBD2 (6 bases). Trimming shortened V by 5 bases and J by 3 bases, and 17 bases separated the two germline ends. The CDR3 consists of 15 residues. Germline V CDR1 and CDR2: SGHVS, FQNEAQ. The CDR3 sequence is CASSLRREAGYEQYV. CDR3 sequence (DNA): TGTGCCAGCAGCCTCAGGAGAGAAGCGGGCTACGAGCAGTACGTC.

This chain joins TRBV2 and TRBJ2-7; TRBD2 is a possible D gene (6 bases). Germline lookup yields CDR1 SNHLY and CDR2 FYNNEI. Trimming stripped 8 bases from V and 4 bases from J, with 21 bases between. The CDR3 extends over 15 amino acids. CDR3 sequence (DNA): TGTGCCAGCGCGGCTCTGGGGGGAGGAGGATACGAGCAGTACTTC. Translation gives CASAALGGGGYEQYF.

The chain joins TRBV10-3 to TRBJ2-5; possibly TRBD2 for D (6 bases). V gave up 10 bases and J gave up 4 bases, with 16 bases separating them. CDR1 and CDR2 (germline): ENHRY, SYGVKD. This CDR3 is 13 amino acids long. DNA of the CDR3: TGTGCCACGCTGGAAACGGGAGCAGAGACCCAGTACTTC. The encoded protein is CATLETGAETQYF.

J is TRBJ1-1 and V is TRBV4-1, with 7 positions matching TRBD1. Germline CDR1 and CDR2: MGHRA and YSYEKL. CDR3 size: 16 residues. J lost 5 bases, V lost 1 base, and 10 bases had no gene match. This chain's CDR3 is CASSQGQRGLGTEAFF. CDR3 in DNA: TGCGCCAGCAGCCAAGGGCAAAGGGGGCTAGGAACTGAAGCTTTCTTT.

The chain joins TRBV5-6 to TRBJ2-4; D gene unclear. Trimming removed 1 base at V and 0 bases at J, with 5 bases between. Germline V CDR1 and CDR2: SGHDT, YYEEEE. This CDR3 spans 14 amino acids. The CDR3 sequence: CASSLRLAKNIQYF. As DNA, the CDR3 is TGTGCCAGCAGCTTGAGGTTAGCCAAAAACATTCAGTACTTC. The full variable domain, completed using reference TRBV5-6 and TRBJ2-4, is DAGVTQSPTHLIKTRGQQVTLRCSPKSGHDTVSWYQQALGQGPQFIFQYYEEEERQRGNFPDRFSGHQFPNYSSELNVNALLLGDSALYLCASSLRLAKNIQYFGAGTRLSVL.

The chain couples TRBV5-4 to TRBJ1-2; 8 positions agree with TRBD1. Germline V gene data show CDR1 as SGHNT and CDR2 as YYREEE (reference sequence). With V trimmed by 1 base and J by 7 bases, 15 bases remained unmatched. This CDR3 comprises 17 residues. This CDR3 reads CASSLWGDWTGPSGYTF. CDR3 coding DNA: TGTGCCAGCAGCTTGTGGGGGGACTGGACAGGGCCGAGTGGCTACACCTTC.

The CDR3 coding sequence is TGCGCCAGCAGCGAAGGGACAGGGGGCCTAGAAGCTTTCTTT. Its protein is CASSEGTGGLEAFF. This rearrangement joins TRBV5-1 to TRBJ1-1; 12 bases are shared with TRBD1. CDR1 is SGHRS and CDR2 is YFSETQ in the germline V gene. The CDR3 sequence is 14 residues long. Germline trimming cut 4 bases from V and 8 bases from J; bases unmatched to any gene: 6.

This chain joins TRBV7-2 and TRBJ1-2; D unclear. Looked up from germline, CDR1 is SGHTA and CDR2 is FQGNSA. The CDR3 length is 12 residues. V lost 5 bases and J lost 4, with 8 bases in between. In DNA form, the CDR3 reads TGTGCCAGCAGCCGCGGGCCCTATGGCTACACCTTC. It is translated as CASSRGPYGYTF.